The clone carrying this T cell receptor (beta chain) turned up a few times. The germline V gene has CDR1 SGHTA and CDR2 FQGNSA. This CDR3 has 18 amino acids. The junction had 6 bases not matched to a gene; V was cut back by 0 bases and J by 4 bases. This specimen comes from a study of control samples from healthy donors and cancer patients. Some clones are missing from TCRdb's copy, which holds only in-frame ones; the method was immunoSEQ multiplex PCR. The sample contains about 14,000 clones, about 72% of which appear only once. The sequence derives from a female donor with lung cancer. Source material: formalin-fixed, paraffin-embedded tissue. This chain uses TRBV7-2 with TRBJ2-3, with TRBD2 matching over 14 bases. The CDR3 region is CASSLATSGRGRADTQYF. The CDR3, as DNA: TGTGCCAGCAGCTTAGCGACTAGCGGGAGGGGACGGGCAGATACGCAGTATTTT.